The 10 T cell receptor beta chains presented below share a single source sample, sequenced in a study of tissue T cells after allogeneic stem cell transplantation. The table came from immunoSEQ multiplex PCR; TCRdb's copy has only in-frame clones and leaves some out. Seen here are tens of thousands of clones, around 67% observed once, and the top ten hold approximately 0.72%. The sequenced material came from sorted cells pooled from one or two spleens. All receptors come from a pool of C57BL/6 mice in good health.

With respect to this clone: Gene names refer to mouse genes. The read is 1 residue too short to cover the CDR3 end, so that end is filled in from the germline J gene. The chain uses TRBV13-2 and TRBJ1-1; weak D call: TRBD1 (5 bases). CDR1 NNHNN and CDR2 SYGAGS come from the germline V gene (reference sequence). The CDR3 has 13 residues. The germline V and J ends were trimmed by 2 bases and 3 bases, with 8 bases remaining between them. The CDR3 loop is CASGERGDTEVFF. CDR3 bases read: TGTGCCAGCGGTGAGAGGGGAGACACAGAAGTCTTC.

There are a few counts of this clone. Gene names and germline match the mouse. The read terminates 1 residue before the CDR3 end, so the remaining end is supplied by the germline J gene. The rearrangement links TRBV4 to TRBJ2-1; 8 bases map to TRBD2. Germline trimming cut 4 bases from V and 3 bases from J; bases unmatched to any gene: 5. In germline, CDR1 is LGHDT, CDR2 YNNKQL (reference sequence). The length of the CDR3 is 15 residues. The CDR3 bases that were read are TGTGCCAGCAGCTCCGGGGGGGCGCGCTATGCTGAGCAGTTC. Amino acids: CASSSGGARYAEQF. The full-length CDR3 reads as CASSSGGARYAEQFF.

With respect to this clone: The germline and genes are mouse ones. The CDR3 extends 1 residue past the end of the read, so its final part is completed from the germline J gene. V usage is TRBV19 and J usage is TRBJ1-1, with TRBD1 matching 8 bases. There are 14 residues in the CDR3. V shed 4 bases, J shed 1 base, and the junction held 3 bases outside the gene matches. CDR1 is FNHDT and CDR2 is SITEND in the germline V gene (reference sequence). The CDR3 spells CASSGDRRNTEVFF. The part of the CDR3 DNA that was read is TGTGCCAGCAGTGGGGACAGGAGAAACACAGAAGTCTTC. Complete variable domain (other parts from reference TRBV19 and TRBJ1-1): GGIITQTPKFLIGQEGQKLTLKCQQNFNHDTMYWYRQDSGKGLRLIYYSITENDLQKGDLSEGYDASREKKSSFSLTVTSAQKNEMAVFLCASSGDRRNTEVFFGKGTRLTVV.

Note on this clone: The gene names here belong to mouse. The read terminates 1 residue before the CDR3 end, so the remaining end is supplied by the germline J gene. The rearrangement joins TRBV19 to TRBJ2-3, with a tentative D call TRBD2 (6 bases). The CDR3 contains 16 residues. Germline loops: CDR1 FNHDT, CDR2 SITEND (reference sequence). Trimming took off 3 bases at V and 0 bases at J, with 14 bases between the two ends. The CDR3 reads CASSTWGRGSAETLYF. Partial CDR3 DNA: TGTGCCAGCAGTACCTGGGGCAGAGGGAGTGCAGAAACGCTGTAT.

For this clone: Mouse names are used for the genes. The CDR3 is cut off 1 residue early in the read; its end comes from the germline J gene. V and J are TRBV24 and TRBJ1-3; D might be TRBD1 (6 bases). The CDR3 has 17 amino acids. The germline CDR1 and CDR2 sequences are KGHTA and FRNEEI. Trimming took 2 bases from V and 1 from J, leaving 15 bases between them. The covered CDR3 bases are TGTGCCAGCAGTCTGCCCCCTCAGGGGAGATCTGGAAATACGCTCTAT. Its protein product is CASSLPPQGRSGNTLY. The whole CDR3 protein is CASSLPPQGRSGNTLYF.

With regard to this clone: All gene names here are mouse names. The read ends 1 residue before the CDR3 terminus; that terminus is restored from the germline J gene. This rearrangement joins TRBV19 to TRBJ2-3, with TRBD2 as a possible D gene (8 bases). This CDR3 has 15 amino acids. The V gene's germline CDR1 is FNHDT and CDR2 SITEND (reference sequence). Trimming shortened V by 5 bases and J by 0 bases, and 13 bases separated the two germline ends. CDR3 loop: CASSRGGASAETLYF. CDR3 DNA (partial): TGTGCCAGCAGCAGGGGGGGCGCGAGTGCAGAAACGCTGTAT.

About this clone: These gene names are mouse names. The CDR3 goes on 1 residue after the read ends, and that part is filled in from the germline J gene. The chain combines TRBV5 with TRBJ2-4; TRBD2 agrees at 9 bases. CDR3 size: 15 residues. V shed 1 base, J shed 3 bases, and the junction held 2 bases outside the gene matches. The germline CDR1 and CDR2 sequences are LGHNA and YNLKQL (reference sequence). CDR3 sequence reads: CASSQGLGVQNTLYF. The CDR3 bases that were read are TGTGCCAGCAGCCAAGGACTGGGGGTACAAAACACCTTGTAC.

Regarding this clone: Gene names and germline refer to mouse. The missing CDR3 end, 1 residue past where the read stops, is filled in from the germline J gene. The chain has TRBV31 and TRBJ2-7, with 7 bases identical to TRBD2. Per the germline V gene, CDR1 is GKSSPN and CDR2 is SITVG. Trimming at V came to 3 bases and at J to 7 bases, leaving 9 bases not matched to a gene. The CDR3 has 13 residues. CDR3 loop: CAWRRDRGGEQYF. Partial CDR3 DNA: TGTGCCTGGAGACGGGACCGGGGGGGGGAACAGTAC.

This clone appeared a few times. The genes and germline here are from mouse. Read coverage stops 1 residue before the CDR3 terminus; the germline J gene supplies the remainder. The J gene is TRBJ2-7, the V gene TRBV13-2; 11 bases fit TRBD2. This CDR3 contains 16 residues. Germline trimming cut 2 bases from V and 4 bases from J; bases unmatched to any gene: 8. Germline values: CDR1 NNHNN, CDR2 SYGAGS (reference sequence). Here the CDR3 reads CASGEASTGGGYEQYF. The CDR3 DNA, read in part, is TGTGCCAGCGGTGAGGCTTCGACTGGGGGGGGTTATGAACAGTAC.

Comment on this clone: Germline and genes here are mouse. Coverage ceases 1 residue before the CDR3 finishes, and the germline J gene fills in the end. The chain employs TRBV16 and TRBJ2-2; D may correspond to TRBD1 or TRBD2 (5 bases each). With 5 bases removed from V and 1 base from J, the gap between germline ends came to 8 bases. Germline CDR1 SGHSA, CDR2 FRNQAP. CDR3 length equals 14 residues. The CDR3 bases that were read are TGTGCAAGCAGCCCCGGGGGAAACACCGGGCAGCTCTAC. Protein sequence: CASSPGGNTGQLY. The full CDR3 protein reads CASSPGGNTGQLYF.